A selection of T cell receptor beta chains follows, all from one sample in a study of prognosis after radiotherapy for stage I lung cancer. MiXCR was run by TCRdb on the multiplex PCR reads, yielding one entry per CDR3 protein. The sample consists of under 13,000 distinct CDR3 sequences, 45% to 65% of them appearing once. The sample was PBMCs, taken before or after stereotactic body radiation therapy (not recorded which). The source of these receptors is a donor aged 50 or older with non-small cell lung cancer. Each CDR3 is given with its conserved first and last residue. The D gene is left open where the match is weak. Expanded clones get a size class; other rows say once, few or many, or leave the size out.

d_call,v_call,clone_size,j_call,cdr3_aa,cdr3_nt
NA,TRBV28,medium-sized,TRBJ2-1,CASSFYNEQFF,TGTGCCAGCAGTTTCTACAATGAGCAGTTCTTC
TRBD2,TRBV11-2,NA,TRBJ2-2,CASSLGTSGITGELFF,TGTGCCAGCAGCCTCGGGACTAGCGGGATTACCGGGGAGCTGTTTTTT
NA,TRBV5-1,NA,TRBJ2-2,CASSLLTGMDTGELFF,TGCGCCAGCAGCTTACTAACAGGGATGGACACCGGGGAGCTGTTTTTT
NA,TRBV27,many,TRBJ2-3,CASSPQSPPDTQYF,TGTGCCAGCAGTCCGCAATCCCCCCCAGATACGCAGTATTTT
NA,TRBV7-9,NA,TRBJ1-2,CASSEEGRIYGYTF,TGTGCCAGCAGCGAAGAAGGACGGATCTATGGCTACACCTTC
NA,TRBV6-1,NA,TRBJ2-1,CASSRRPESEKFF,TGTGCCAGCAGCCGACGCCCGGAAAGTGAGAAGTTCTTC
NA,TRBV4-3,medium-sized,TRBJ2-2,CASSQEGGTGELFF,TGCGCCAGCAGCCAAGAGGGGGGCACCGGGGAGCTGTTTTTT
NA,TRBV6-1,NA,TRBJ1-1,CASTTGGGRSAFF,TGTGCCAGCACCACGGGGGGTGGAAGGAGCGCTTTCTTT
NA,TRBV7-3,NA,TRBJ1-2,CASSSPGNYGYTF,TGTGCCAGCAGCTCGCCCGGAAACTATGGCTACACCTTC
NA,TRBV9,medium-sized,TRBJ1-5,CASSSGGWPQHF,TGTGCCAGCAGCTCGGGGGGCTGGCCCCAGCATTTT
NA,TRBV6-2/TRBV6-3,NA,TRBJ2-2,CASSHRPESTVELFF,TGTGCCAGCAGCCACCGTCCCGAAAGTACCGTGGAGCTGTTTTTT
NA,TRBV2,medium-sized,TRBJ1-1,CASSEVEGTEAFF,TGTGCCAGCAGTGAAGTGGAGGGCACTGAAGCTTTCTTT
TRBD2,TRBV10-2,medium-sized,TRBJ2-1,CASSGLAGGLYSFNEQFF,TGCGCCAGCAGCGGACTAGCGGGGGGGCTTTATTCCTTCAATGAGCAGTTCTTC
NA,TRBV9,medium-sized,TRBJ2-7,CASSDGQSYEQYF,TGTGCCAGCAGCGACGGACAGTCCTACGAGCAGTACTTC
NA,TRBV6-1,few,TRBJ2-2,CASLPFEGSSNTGELFF,TGTGCCAGCCTACCCTTTGAGGGGTCCTCGAACACCGGGGAGCTGTTTTTT
TRBD1,TRBV2,NA,TRBJ1-6,CASSERGTGFSPLHF,TGTGCCAGCAGTGAAAGGGGGACAGGGTTTTCACCCCTCCACTTT
TRBD1,TRBV9,once,TRBJ1-1,CASLGEGADTEAFF,TGTGCCAGCTTAGGGGAGGGGGCTGACACTGAAGCTTTCTTT
NA,TRBV6-1,NA,TRBJ2-2,CARRENNGELFF,TGTGCCAGAAGAGAAAACAACGGGGAGCTGTTTTTT
TRBD1,TRBV7-3,medium-sized,TRBJ2-7,CASSPGQVYEQYF,TGTGCCAGCAGTCCGGGACAGGTTTACGAGCAGTACTTC
TRBD1,TRBV11-3,NA,TRBJ2-5,CASSLWDRATDTQYF,TGTGCCAGCAGCTTATGGGACAGGGCAACGGATACCCAGTACTTC
NA,TRBV6-1,medium-sized,TRBJ2-7,CASSEGQTGSYEQYF,TGTGCCAGCAGTGAAGGACAGACGGGGTCCTACGAGCAGTACTTC
NA,TRBV19,NA,TRBJ2-5,CASSIEGLETQYF,TGTGCCAGTAGTATAGAGGGGCTAGAGACCCAGTACTTC
NA,TRBV15,medium-sized,TRBJ1-2,CATSHGDAGIYGYTF,TGTGCCACCAGCCACGGAGACGCGGGGATCTATGGCTACACCTTC
NA,TRBV29-1,many,TRBJ1-1,CSVEPGLNTEAFF,TGCAGCGTTGAACCCGGGCTTAACACTGAAGCTTTCTTT
NA,TRBV11-2,many,TRBJ2-5,CASSLDMGRSGQTQYF,TGTGCCAGCAGCTTAGACATGGGACGCTCGGGGCAGACCCAGTACTTC
TRBD1,TRBV6-2/TRBV6-3,NA,TRBJ2-7,CASSYTGTGSSYEQYF,TGTGCCAGCAGTTACACCGGGACAGGGAGTTCTTACGAGCAGTACTTC
TRBD2,TRBV28,NA,TRBJ2-1,CASSMTSGRFNEQFF,TGTGCCAGCAGTATGACTAGCGGGAGGTTCAATGAGCAGTTCTTC
TRBD2,TRBV28,NA,TRBJ2-1,CASRPTGTSGTNDQFF,TGTGCCAGCAGACCGACCGGGACTAGCGGGACCAATGATCAGTTCTTC
NA,TRBV27,NA,TRBJ2-1,CASILTSVSYNEQFF,TGTGCCAGCATTTTAACCAGCGTCTCCTACAATGAGCAGTTCTTC
NA,TRBV9,many,TRBJ2-7,CASSGPRDNTYEQYF,TGTGCCAGCAGCGGCCCACGGGACAATACCTACGAGCAGTACTTC
NA,TRBV11-3,medium-sized,TRBJ2-1,CASSPNIDNEQFF,TGTGCCAGCAGCCCAAATATAGACAATGAGCAGTTCTTC
TRBD1,TRBV7-9,NA,TRBJ2-1,CASSDTGGSSYNEQFF,TGTGCCAGCAGCGACACAGGGGGGTCGTCCTACAATGAGCAGTTCTTC
NA,TRBV5-6,many,TRBJ2-5,CASSARTGGETQYF,TGTGCCAGCAGCGCAAGGACAGGAGGGGAGACCCAGTACTTC
TRBD1,TRBV28,NA,TRBJ2-1,CVSSSAGTVVFF,TGTGTCAGCAGTTCCGCCGGGACAGTGGTCTTCTTC
NA,TRBV12-3/TRBV12-4,NA,TRBJ1-5,CASSPQEQPQHF,TGTGCCAGCAGTCCTCAGGAGCAGCCCCAGCATTTT
NA,TRBV7-9,NA,TRBJ2-7,CASSSIGGVLDEQYF,TGTGCCAGCAGCTCCATAGGGGGGGTTTTGGACGAGCAGTACTTC
NA,TRBV6-4,medium-sized,TRBJ1-5,CASSYQGSNQPQHF,TGTGCCAGCAGTTACCAGGGGTCAAATCAGCCCCAGCATTTT
TRBD1,TRBV30,once,TRBJ1-1,CAWATGNVMNTEAFF,TGTGCCTGGGCGACAGGGAATGTAATGAACACTGAAGCTTTCTTT
NA,TRBV6-1,medium-sized,TRBJ1-1,CASSEEGQRTEAFF,TGTGCCAGCAGTGAAGAGGGCCAAAGGACTGAAGCTTTCTTT
NA,TRBV2,medium-sized,TRBJ1-1,CASSEAVGRSYTEAFF,TGTGCCAGCAGCGAGGCCGTGGGGAGGTCGTACACTGAAGCTTTCTTT
NA,TRBV4-3,medium-sized,TRBJ1-1,CASSQDVLIGTEAFF,TGCGCCAGCAGCCAAGATGTCCTGATTGGTACTGAAGCTTTCTTT
NA,TRBV19,NA,TRBJ2-3,CASSIDLGRGSTDTQYF,TGTGCCAGTAGTATAGATCTTGGAAGAGGGAGCACAGATACGCAGTATTTT
NA,TRBV20-1,NA,TRBJ2-7,CSAIIRRGNYEQYF,TGCAGTGCTATCATTCGGAGGGGGAACTACGAGCAGTACTTC